Listed below are T cell receptor beta chains from one sample, sequenced in a study of vaccination and CD4 T cells after COVID-19. TCRdb processed the PCR reads anew with MiXCR; each CDR3 protein has one entry. The table records 20,000 to 25,000 distinct CDR3 sequences, around 62% of them present only once. These receptors have no known antigen. Sample: CD4+ T cells from blood, cultured in vitro, taken before SARS-CoV-2 vaccination. The receptor source for this set is a human donor who received a COVID-19 vaccine. Each CDR3 is given with its conserved first and last residue.

len	j_gene	v_gene	CDR3aa
16	TRBJ2-1	TRBV7-9	CASRPTAGGPVDEQFF
15	TRBJ2-7	TRBV6-1	CASSVGTGASYEQYF
14	TRBJ1-4	TRBV7-9	CASSRTGTNEKLFF
13	TRBJ2-7	TRBV6-1	CASRRTYSYEQYF
14	TRBJ2-2	TRBV20-1	CSARDDSYTGELFF
14	TRBJ2-1	TRBV27	CASSSLGPYNEQFF
16	TRBJ1-6	TRBV27	CASSLYPGQYNSPLHF
14	TRBJ1-2	TRBV6-1	CASSVRADYYGYTF
14	TRBJ2-1	TRBV20-1	CSARGTGTYNEQFF
17	TRBJ1-6	TRBV2	CASSDRGGSSYNSPLHF
14	TRBJ1-2	TRBV19	CASSVGQRSYGYTF
17	TRBJ1-3	TRBV15	CATSRELTGHSGNTIYF
15	TRBJ1-4	TRBV20-1	CSASLPHRGNEKLFF
14	TRBJ2-5	TRBV30	CAWSLGPNTETQYF
14	TRBJ2-5	TRBV19	CASSIGGAGETQYF